This T cell receptor beta chain was retrieved from a study of blood T cell repertoires in COVID-19. Overall study: Samples representing acute and convalescent COVID-19 were sourced from the United States, Italy and Spain.

In the original analysis: It was from reference gene primer amplification that nucleated cell counts were estimated. Measured with immunoSEQ multiplex PCR; TCRdb has only the in-frame clones, and not every one. The DNA gave D and trimming, while V, J and clone size come from that table. The data contain around 68,000 clones, around 93% of them singletons. The CDR3 is 16 amino acids. Germline V gives CDR1 MNHEY, CDR2 SVGAGI. V was clipped by 6 bases and J by 8 bases; unmatched bases: 12. The rearrangement links TRBV6-5 to TRBJ1-4, with TRBD1 identical over 10 bases. What was sequenced was peripheral blood. The receptor's source is a man between 65 and 80 years old with active COVID-19. CDR3 DNA sequence: TGTGCCAGCAGCTACGGGACAGGGGACGGTGGAGAAAAACTGTTTTTT. This encodes CASSYGTGDGGEKLFF.